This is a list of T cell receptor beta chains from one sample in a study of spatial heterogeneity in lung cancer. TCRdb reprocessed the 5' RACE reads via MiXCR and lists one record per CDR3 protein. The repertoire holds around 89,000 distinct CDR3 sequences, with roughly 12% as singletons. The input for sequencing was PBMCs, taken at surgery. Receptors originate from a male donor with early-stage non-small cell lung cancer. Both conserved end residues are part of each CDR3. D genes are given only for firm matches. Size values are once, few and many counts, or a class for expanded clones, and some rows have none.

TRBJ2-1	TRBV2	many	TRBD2	TGTGCCAGCAGCCAGTGGACTAGCGGGGCGTACAATGAGCAGTTCTTC	CASSQWTSGAYNEQFF
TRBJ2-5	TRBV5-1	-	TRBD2	TGCGCCAGCAGCCTCTCAGCGGGAGTGACTTGGGAGACCCAGTACTTC	CASSLSAGVTWETQYF
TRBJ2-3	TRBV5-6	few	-	TGTGCCAGCAGCTTGCTTCCCAGTGCTGGGGCAGATACGCAGTATTTT	CASSLLPSAGADTQYF
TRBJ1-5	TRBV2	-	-	TGTGCCAGCAGTGATCAAGGCCAGAGCAATCAGCCCCAGCATTTT	CASSDQGQSNQPQHF
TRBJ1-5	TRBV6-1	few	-	TGTGCCAGCAGTGAAGCCTTAACAGGACCCCAGCATTTT	CASSEALTGPQHF
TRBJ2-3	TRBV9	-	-	TGTGCCAGCAGCGAAAGCAGGGGGGCCAGCGCAGCAGATACGCAGTATTTT	CASSESRGASAADTQYF
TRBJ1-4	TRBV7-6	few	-	TGTGCCAGCAGCTCAGGCGGACCTGGGGATGAAAAACTGTTTTTT	CASSSGGPGDEKLFF
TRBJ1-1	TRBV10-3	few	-	TGTGCCATCAGTGAGTCGAGGGATACTGAAGCTTTCTTT	CAISESRDTEAFF
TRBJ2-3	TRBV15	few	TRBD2	TGTGCCACCAGCAGAGACGGAGCGGGGAGCACAGATACGCAGTATTTT	CATSRDGAGSTDTQYF
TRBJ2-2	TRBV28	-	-	TGTGCCAGCAGTTTATCAGGGGCGGGGACCGGGGAGCTGTTTTTT	CASSLSGAGTGELFF
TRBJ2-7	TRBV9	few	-	TGTGCCAGCAGCGTAGAGGACTCCCCTCGCGAGCAGTACTTC	CASSVEDSPREQYF
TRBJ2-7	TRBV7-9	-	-	TGTGCCAGCGGCGGTGCCAGTGTTTTTGAGCAGTACTTC	CASGGASVFEQYF
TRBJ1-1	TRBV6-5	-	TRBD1	TGTGCCAGCAGTCTTCAGACAGGGAAAGAGGACACTGAAGCTTTCTTT	CASSLQTGKEDTEAFF
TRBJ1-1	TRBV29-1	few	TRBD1	TGCAGCACGTCCGGGACAGGAGCTTTCTTT	CSTSGTGAFF
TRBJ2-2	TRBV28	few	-	TGTGCCAGCAGTTTGGTTGGGGCAGGGGGGACCGGGGAGCTGTTTTTT	CASSLVGAGGTGELFF
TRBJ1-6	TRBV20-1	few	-	TGCAGTGCTAGGGAGGCAGGGGTAAATTCACCCCTCCACTTT	CSAREAGVNSPLHF
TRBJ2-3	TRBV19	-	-	TGTGCCAGTACAAAATACCCACGTCCCGGCACAGATACGCAGTATTTT	CASTKYPRPGTDTQYF
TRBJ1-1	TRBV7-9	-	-	TGTGCCAGCAGCCCGAGGGCAGCCGGGGGTGGGACCGGAGCTTTCTTT	CASSPRAAGGGTGAFF
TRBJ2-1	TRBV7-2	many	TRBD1	TGTGCCAGCAGCTCCTGGACAGGCAATGAGCAGTTCTTC	CASSSWTGNEQFF
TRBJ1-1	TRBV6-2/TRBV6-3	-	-	TGTGCCAGCAGTTTTGGTACGTGGGTAGTGAACACTGAAGCTTTCTTT	CASSFGTWVVNTEAFF
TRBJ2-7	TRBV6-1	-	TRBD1	TGTGACAGCAGTGGAGACAGGGTTTCCTACGAGCAGTACTTC	CDSSGDRVSYEQYF
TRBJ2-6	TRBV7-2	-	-	TGTGCCAGCAGCTTAGCGGTAGGGGCCGGGGCCAACGTCCTGACTTTC	CASSLAVGAGANVLTF
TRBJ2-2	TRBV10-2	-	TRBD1	TGCGCCAGTCGGACAGGGGGATTCGGCACCGGGGAGCTGTTTTTT	CASRTGGFGTGELFF
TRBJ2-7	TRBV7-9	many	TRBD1	TGTGCCAGCAGCTTTGGGACAGCCTACGAGCAGTACTTC	CASSFGTAYEQYF
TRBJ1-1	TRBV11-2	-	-	TGTGCCAGCAGCTTGGAGATCGGCACTGAAGCTTTCTTT	CASSLEIGTEAFF
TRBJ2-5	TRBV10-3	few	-	TGTGCCATCAGTGAGTCGACTCGACAGGACAAGACCCAGTACTTC	CAISESTRQDKTQYF
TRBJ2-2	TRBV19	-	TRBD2	TGTGCCAGTAGGCCTAGCGGGGGCACCGGGGAGCTGTTTTTT	CASRPSGGTGELFF